These 17 T cell receptor beta chains were sequenced from one sample in a study of blood T cells in healthy people across ages. Through a sample-barcoded 5' primer and a J-beta primer mix, a second PCR was run for about 6 to 11 cycles. TCRdb analysed the 5' RACE reads with MiXCR anew, one entry per CDR3 protein. This table holds roughly 730,000 distinct CDR3 sequences, approximately 60% found once. The sample taken for sequencing was blood. These receptors all stem from a man aged 40-49 years in good health.

The rearrangement joins TRBV6-2 or TRBV6-3 to TRBJ1-4, with D perhaps matching TRBD1 (6 bases). Germline values: CDR1 MNHEY, CDR2 SVGEGT. The CDR3 is 16 residues long. V was cut by 6 bases and J by 11 bases, with 25 bases left in between. CDR3 amino acids: CASRRQRQDQREKLFF. In DNA, the CDR3 is TGTGCCAGCAGACGCCAAAGACAGGATCAAAGGGAGAAACTGTTTTTT.

V and J are TRBV20-1 and TRBJ1-2; D possibly corresponds to TRBD1 (5 bases). Trimming took 0 bases from V and 4 from J, leaving 12 bases between them. Germline assignment: CDR1 DFQATT and CDR2 SNEGSKA (reference sequence). There are 14 residues in the CDR3. CDR3 nucleotide sequence: TGCAGTGCTAGAGACTCTCGGGGGGTCTATGGCTACACCTTC. Protein: CSARDSRGVYGYTF.

The sample holds a few counts of this clonotype. The V call is TRBV6-1, the J call TRBJ2-3; 9 nucleotides agree with TRBD1. J was trimmed by 6 bases and V by 10 bases; bases with no gene match: 5. The CDR3 runs 12 residues. CDR1 MNHNS and CDR2 SASEGT come from the germline V gene. The CDR3 DNA sequence: TGTGCCATCGGACAGGGGTTTGATACGCAGTATTTT. Protein sequence: CAIGQGFDTQYF.

The chain combines TRBV7-8 with TRBJ1-1; D call uncertain. The CDR3 has 14 residues. Germline V CDR1 and CDR2: SGHVS, FQNEAQ. The V gene lost 7 bases and the J gene lost 4 bases, with 16 bases spanning the gap. In DNA form, the CDR3 reads TGTGCCAGCACCACCCCCGGGGTTAGCACTGAAGCTTTCTTT. Protein: CASTTPGVSTEAFF.

This clonotype was found a few times. The CDR3 DNA is TGCGCCAGCAGCCTCTCCGGCTTACAGGGGGAAGTTCCCTATGGCTACACCTTC. This translates into CASSLSGLQGEVPYGYTF. V and J are TRBV5-1 and TRBJ1-2; 8 bases are shared with TRBD1. Trimming at V came to 4 bases and at J to 4 bases, leaving 18 bases not matched to a gene. The CDR3 covers 18 residues. Per the germline V gene, CDR1 is SGHRS and CDR2 is YFSETQ.

This clonotype was detected a few times. CDR3 sequence reads: CASSQVRLQGEDTQYF. The CDR3 bases are TGCGCCAGCAGCCAAGTCCGACTCCAGGGGGAAGATACGCAGTATTTT. The rearrangement joins TRBV4-1 to TRBJ2-3, with 7 bases fitting TRBD1. The CDR3 consists of 16 residues. Germline-derived CDR1 and CDR2 are MGHRA and YSYEKL. The junction had 9 bases not matched to a gene; V was cut back by 1 base and J by 5 bases.

The chain is built from TRBV7-9 and TRBJ2-1; 9 bases line up with TRBD2. The trim removed 4 bases at V and 4 bases at J, leaving 14 bases unmatched. CDR3 length: 18 residues. CDR1 SEHNR and CDR2 FQNEAQ come from the germline V gene (reference sequence). CDR3 protein: CASSSARGGGASYNEQFF. The CDR3 region has the DNA TGTGCCAGCAGCTCAGCACGCGGCGGGGGGGCCTCATACAATGAGCAGTTCTTC.

The V gene is TRBV6-2 or TRBV6-3, the J gene TRBJ1-2; TRBD1 aligns across 9 bases. The CDR3 has 14 residues. Unmatched junction bases numbered 6, after V lost 6 bases and J lost 4 bases. Germline lookup yields CDR1 MNHEY and CDR2 SVGEGT. The CDR3 DNA follows: TGTGCCAGCAGGCAAACAGGGGGCATCTATGGCTACACCTTC. This translates into CASRQTGGIYGYTF.

The CDR3 DNA reads TGTGCCAGCAGCCTCGGACAGGCGACACAAGAGACCCAGTACTTC. Protein product: CASSLGQATQETQYF. This chain links TRBV7-2 with TRBJ2-5; 7 nucleotides agree with TRBD1. CDR1 is SGHTA, CDR2 FQGNSA, per germline. The CDR3 has 15 amino acids. V lost 5 bases and J lost 2; bases outside the gene matches: 8.

The rearrangement joins TRBV20-1 to TRBJ2-7; 7 bases align to TRBD2. Germline CDR1 DFQATT, CDR2 SNEGSKA (reference sequence). V shed 6 bases, J shed 5 bases, and the junction held 19 bases outside the gene matches. The CDR3 runs to 16 residues. The CDR3 here is CSATSVAGDSRNEQYF. The CDR3 region has the DNA TGCAGTGCCACATCCGTGGCGGGAGATAGTCGGAACGAGCAGTACTTC.

The sample holds a few counts of this clonotype. The chain uses TRBV27 and TRBJ2-1; D perhaps matches TRBD1 (6 bases). The CDR3 is 13 residues long. V was trimmed by 7 bases and J by 5 bases, leaving 12 bases between them. The germline CDR1 and CDR2 sequences are MNHEY and SMNVEV (reference sequence). Here the CDR3 reads CASIHSGDNEQFF. CDR3 DNA: TGTGCCAGCATCCATTCAGGGGACAATGAGCAGTTCTTC.

The CDR3 nucleotides are TGTGCCAGCAGTGAAGCCCCTAACCCCAAACCGCGAGATACGCAGTATTTT. Translating it yields CASSEAPNPKPRDTQYF. This chain joins TRBV6-1 and TRBJ2-3; D is unresolved. CDR3 length: 17 amino acids. The germline V gene encodes CDR1 MNHNS and CDR2 SASEGT. V dropped 0 bases and J dropped 5 bases, with 18 bases sitting between them.

The chain couples TRBV5-1 to TRBJ1-1; D is unresolved. The CDR3 sequence is 13 residues long. The V gene's germline CDR1 is SGHRS and CDR2 YFSETQ. Trimming removed 7 bases from V and 8 bases from J, with 18 bases in between. The CDR3 reads CASHFGDGPEAFF. In nucleotides, the CDR3 is TGCGCCAGCCATTTCGGGGATGGACCCGAAGCTTTCTTT. Together with reference TRBV5-1 and TRBJ1-1, the CDR3 gives the full variable domain: KAGVTQTPRYLIKTRGQQVTLSCSPISGHRSVSWYQQTPGQGLQFLFEYFSETQRNKGNFPGRFSGRQFSNSRSEMNVSTLELGDSALYLCASHFGDGPEAFFGQGTRLTVV.

J is TRBJ2-4 and V is TRBV5-1, with D tentatively TRBD2 (5 bases). Trimming took 0 bases from V and 4 from J, leaving 11 bases between them. Germline-derived CDR1 and CDR2 are SGHRS and YFSETQ. The CDR3 is 15 amino acids. Written as DNA, the CDR3 is TGCGCCAGCAGCTTGGAGAGGACTCGGAAAAACATTCAGTACTTC. Encoded protein: CASSLERTRKNIQYF. Filled out from reference TRBV5-1 and TRBJ2-4, the complete variable domain reads KAGVTQTPRYLIKTRGQQVTLSCSPISGHRSVSWYQQTPGQGLQFLFEYFSETQRNKGNFPGRFSGRQFSNSRSEMNVSTLELGDSALYLCASSLERTRKNIQYFGAGTRLSVL.

This clonotype was observed a single time. The J gene is TRBJ2-1, the V gene TRBV28, with D hard to call. The germline V gene has CDR1 MDHEN and CDR2 SYDVKM. The CDR3 is 14 amino acids. V lost 6 bases to trimming and J lost 9 bases, with 18 bases between them. The CDR3 region has the DNA TGTGCCAGCAGGCCCTTCAGTTCCCGGCCTGAGCAGTTCTTC. Amino acids: CASRPFSSRPEQFF.

Note on this clonotype: At one boundary the junction diverges from the germline segment, which might be a read error. This chain links TRBV4-2 with TRBJ2-3, with D perhaps matching TRBD2 (6 bases). The CDR3 runs to 16 residues. CDR1 is LGHNA and CDR2 is YNFKEQ in the germline V gene. Here the CDR3 reads CASGQSGGSGWDTQYF. CDR3 in DNA: TGTGCCAGCGGCCAGAGTGGGGGGAGCGGGTGGGATACGCAGTATTTT.

The rearrangement links TRBV6-2 or TRBV6-3 to TRBJ2-7, with 8 nucleotides matching TRBD1. This CDR3 region has 16 residues. V dropped 5 bases and J dropped 0; count of bases not matched to a gene: 9. CDR1 and CDR2 (germline): MNHEY, SVGEGT. CDR3 region: CASSPGQGIHSYEQYF. The DNA for the CDR3 is TGTGCCAGCAGTCCCGGACAGGGTATACACTCCTACGAGCAGTACTTC.